This T cell receptor (beta chain) came from a study of OX40 agonist ivuxolimab in advanced cancers. Sequencing used immunoSEQ multiplex PCR; TCRdb keeps in-frame clones, though not all of them. This table has around 67,000 clones, over 75% appearing once. This CDR3 spans 15 amino acids. Germline-derived CDR1 and CDR2 are MNHNS and SASEGT. V was shortened by 2 bases and J by 5 bases, with 15 bases between the two germline ends. This chain joins TRBV6-1 and TRBJ1-1, with a weak D call TRBD1 (5 bases). The clonotype comes from an adult with an advanced solid tumor such as melanoma, head and neck, liver or kidney cancer. This specimen consisted of CD4+ or CD8+ T cells sorted from blood, obtained in a trial of the OX40 agonist ivuxolimab. The chain's CDR3 is CASSESGTVTTEAFF. The CDR3 DNA reads as TGTGCCAGCAGTGAATCAGGGACGGTGACGACTGAAGCTTTCTTT.